This T cell receptor beta chain emerged from a study of CD8 T cells in Susac syndrome. Trimming cost V 4 bases and J 0 bases, with 13 bases left between them. The CDR3 extends over 17 amino acids. Germline CDR1 is MGHRA and CDR2 is YSYEKL. Random hexamers were used to reverse transcribe roughly 0.45 to 1 ug of RNA. Amplification of TCR beta CDR3 spanned 54 Vbeta and 13 Jbeta via immunoSEQ multiplex PCR. One entry per CDR3 protein results from TCRdb running MiXCR on the immunoSEQ multiplex PCR reads. Here the sample spans around 300,000 distinct CDR3 sequences, approximately 90% being singletons. This sequence was found in a human donor with multiple sclerosis. Sequenced input: CD4+ T cells from PBMCs. This chain joins TRBV4-1 and TRBJ2-6; D unresolved. The CDR3 here is CASSRAPTGSGANVLTF. The CDR3, as DNA: TGCGCCAGCAGCCGTGCCCCTACGGGCTCTGGGGCCAACGTCCTGACTTTC.